These 28 T cell receptor beta chains share one sample of origin, sequenced in a study of T cell responses to AZD1222 COVID-19 vaccine. Produced via immunoSEQ multiplex PCR; TCRdb's table is partial and in-frame only. There are approximately 60,000 clones in the sample; about four fifths occur only once, and roughly 7.3% lies in the top ten. The material sequenced was peripheral blood, taken on day 0 of AZD1222 vaccination. The receptors originated from an adult in good health.

The chain couples TRBV2 to TRBJ2-1, with a weak D call TRBD1 (5 bases). This CDR3 is 15 amino acids long. CDR1 and CDR2 (germline): SNHLY, FYNNEI. The V gene lost 8 bases and the J gene lost 2 bases, with 16 bases spanning the gap. In nucleotides, the CDR3 is TGTGCCAGCCAGACAGTTGCTGATCCCTACAATGAGCAGTTCTTC. Translation: CASQTVADPYNEQFF. The full variable domain, in which reference TRBV2 and TRBJ2-1 provide the parts outside the CDR3, is EPEVTQTPSHQVTQMGQEVILRCVPISNHLYFYWYRQILGQKVEFLVSFYNNEISEKSEIFDDQFSVERPDGSNFTLKIRSTKLEDSAMYFCASQTVADPYNEQFFGPGTRLTVL.

CDR3 sequence reads: CASGAWGYTF. In nucleotides, the CDR3 is TGTGCCAGTGGGGCCTGGGGCTACACCTTC. The genes are TRBV28 and TRBJ1-2, with D possibly being TRBD1 (5 bases). V lost 9 bases and J lost 8, with 10 bases in between. The germline CDR1 and CDR2 sequences are MDHEN and SYDVKM. CDR3 length: 10 amino acids.

V gene TRBV19 combines with J gene TRBJ1-6; 12 nucleotides align to TRBD1. V was pared by 6 bases and J by 8 bases, with 2 bases of the junction left unmatched. Germline values: CDR1 LNHDA, CDR2 SQIVND (reference sequence). This CDR3 spans 14 amino acids. CDR3: CASRGQGAYSPLHF. The CDR3 DNA follows: TGTGCCAGTAGGGGACAGGGGGCTTATTCACCCCTCCACTTT.

This chain joins TRBV28 and TRBJ2-1, with D possibly matching TRBD2 (5 bases). Between the trimmed V and J ends, which lost 4 bases and 7 bases, there was a span of 14 bases. CDR3 length: 14 residues. Germline values: CDR1 MDHEN, CDR2 SYDVKM. The CDR3 is CASSSEGLGNEQFF. The CDR3 DNA sequence: TGTGCCAGCAGTTCCGAGGGCCTAGGGAATGAGCAGTTCTTC.

This CDR3 is CASSQDTRRPQHF. In nucleotides, the CDR3 is TGTGCCAGCAGCCAAGATACGAGAAGGCCCCAGCATTTT. The chain combines TRBV3-1 (or the pseudogene TRBV3-2) with TRBJ1-5, with D uncertain. The CDR3 covers 13 residues. The V end lost 0 bases, the J end lost 9 bases, and 9 bases lay between the germline ends. In germline, CDR1 is LGHDT, CDR2 YNNKEL (reference sequence).

A few counts support this clone. At the DNA level, this CDR3 is encoded by other sequences in the same sample as well. The CDR3 DNA is TGTGCCAGCAGTGAAGGGAGGGGGCGACAGCCCCAGCATTTT. Translating it yields CASSEGRGRQPQHF. The chain employs TRBV6-1 and TRBJ1-5; 7 bases align to TRBD1. J gave up 7 bases and V 1 base, and 4 bases lay outside the gene matches. Germline V gives CDR1 MNHNS, CDR2 SASEGT. CDR3 length equals 14 residues.

V gene TRBV7-2 combines with J gene TRBJ2-7; D uncertain. Germline CDR1 is SGHTA and CDR2 is FQGNSA. CDR3 length: 17 amino acids. V was shortened by 4 bases and J by 0 bases, with 19 bases between the two germline ends. The CDR3: CASSSSSGGRGSYEQYF. CDR3 sequence (DNA): TGTGCCAGCAGCTCATCCTCGGGTGGGCGAGGCTCCTACGAGCAGTACTTC. Looking up the rest from reference TRBV7-2 and TRBJ2-7 gives the full variable domain: GAGVSQSPSNKVTEKGKDVELRCDPISGHTALYWYRQSLGQGLEFLIYFQGNSAPDKSGLPSDRFSAERTGGSVSTLTIQRTQQEDSAVYLCASSSSSGGRGSYEQYFGPGTRLTVT.

V gene TRBV2 combines with J gene TRBJ1-5; 8 bases are a match to TRBD1. Germline V CDR1 and CDR2: SNHLY, FYNNEI. The CDR3 has 14 amino acids. V shed 4 bases, J shed 11 bases, and the junction held 10 bases outside the gene matches. The chain's CDR3 is CASSGTGRGVSQHF. The DNA of the CDR3 is TGTGCCAGCAGTGGGACAGGGAGAGGGGTATCCCAGCATTTT. The whole variable domain, remainder taken from reference TRBV2 and TRBJ1-5, is EPEVTQTPSHQVTQMGQEVILRCVPISNHLYFYWYRQILGQKVEFLVSFYNNEISEKSEIFDDQFSVERPDGSNFTLKIRSTKLEDSAMYFCASSGTGRGVSQHFGDGTRLSIL.

The genes are TRBV6-5 and TRBJ2-1; tentatively, D is TRBD1 (6 bases). The V gene lost 6 bases and the J gene lost 5 bases, with 17 bases spanning the gap. The CDR3 spans 15 residues. Germline CDR1 is MNHEY and CDR2 is SVGAGI. The CDR3 region is CASSRLWGTNNEQFF. CDR3 DNA sequence: TGTGCCAGCAGCCGCCTGTGGGGGACAAACAATGAGCAGTTCTTC.

The sample holds one count of this clone. This chain links TRBV5-8 with TRBJ1-2; 7 nucleotides line up with TRBD1. The CDR3 is made up of 14 amino acids. With V trimmed by 4 bases and J by 0 bases, 3 bases remained unmatched. Germline V gene sequence: CDR1 SGHTS, CDR2 YDEGEE. The CDR3 sequence is CASSPTGANYGYTF. The CDR3 coding sequence is TGTGCCAGCAGCCCAACAGGGGCTAACTATGGCTACACCTTC.

This chain links TRBV6-5 with TRBJ1-4; the D gene is possibly TRBD1 (6 bases). The length of the CDR3 is 14 residues. Trimming cost V 6 bases and J 4 bases, with 12 bases left between them. Germline CDR1 MNHEY, CDR2 SVGAGI. The CDR3 DNA is TGTGCCAGCAGCTTGACAGGAATTAATGAAAAACTGTTTTTT. The encoded protein is CASSLTGINEKLFF.

The J gene is TRBJ2-4, the V gene TRBV2; D is unresolved. Per the germline V gene, CDR1 is SNHLY and CDR2 is FYNNEI. The CDR3 length is 12 residues. V lost 2 bases and J lost 6, with 5 bases in between. CDR3 DNA: TGTGCCAGCAGTGAACGCACAAACATTCAGTACTTC. This codes for CASSERTNIQYF.

This clone was detected once. The chain recombines TRBV11-3 with TRBJ2-3, with 7 nucleotides matching TRBD1. With V trimmed by 5 bases and J by 6 bases, 11 bases remained unmatched. The germline V gene encodes CDR1 SGHNT and CDR2 YENEEA. This CDR3 comprises 15 residues. In nucleotides, the CDR3 is TGTGCCAGCAGCATAGGGACACTGGGACAGGATACGCAGTATTTT. It yields the protein CASSIGTLGQDTQYF.

The V and J genes are TRBV4-3 and TRBJ2-7, with TRBD1 matching 9 bases. This CDR3 is 14 amino acids long. Trimming at V came to 5 bases and at J to 3 bases, leaving 5 bases not matched to a gene. Germline CDR1 reads LGHNA; CDR2 reads YSLEER. The CDR3 region has the DNA TGCGCCAGCAGCAGGGGGACAGGGCACTACGAGCAGTACTTC. It is translated as CASSRGTGHYEQYF.

The chain combines TRBV6-1 with TRBJ1-4; D is ambiguous. Germline V gene sequence: CDR1 MNHNS, CDR2 SASEGT. The CDR3 consists of 13 residues. V lost 6 bases and J lost 8, with 13 bases in between. The CDR3 is CASSTWGAEKLFF. The DNA for the CDR3 is TGTGCCAGCAGCACATGGGGTGCCGAAAAACTGTTTTTT.

This chain links TRBV10-3 with TRBJ1-5; maybe TRBD1 (6 bases). Germline V gene data show CDR1 as ENHRY and CDR2 as SYGVKD. The CDR3 is 13 amino acids. V was cut by 10 bases and J by 7 bases, with 17 bases left in between. The CDR3 reads CATQGTGFQPQHF. For the CDR3, the DNA is TGTGCCACCCAAGGCACAGGGTTCCAGCCCCAGCATTTT.

V and J are TRBV18 and TRBJ2-2; 7 nucleotides line up with TRBD1. CDR1 and CDR2 from the germline V gene are KGHSH and LQKENI. J lost 4 bases, V lost 6 bases, and 11 bases had no gene match. The CDR3 sequence is 16 residues long. This CDR3 is CASSPRQGIGTGELFF. Here the CDR3 DNA reads TGTGCCAGCTCGCCAAGACAGGGTATCGGCACCGGGGAGCTGTTTTTT.

The sample holds one count of this clone. The gene calls are TRBV14 and TRBJ1-2, with D tentatively TRBD1 (5 bases). V was clipped by 1 base and J by 2 bases, with 8 bases between them. Germline lookup yields CDR1 SGHDN and CDR2 FVKESK. There are 14 residues in the CDR3. The CDR3 protein is CASSQGKGNYGYTF. The CDR3 bases are TGTGCCAGCAGCCAAGGGAAGGGGAACTATGGCTACACCTTC.

The chain carries TRBV10-2 and TRBJ2-1; no clear D. V was trimmed by 7 bases and J by 0 bases, leaving 16 bases between them. Looked up from germline, CDR1 is WSHSY and CDR2 is SAAADI. This CDR3 is built from 16 residues. Here the CDR3 reads CASNLRGRSSYNEQFF. The CDR3 DNA reads TGCGCCAGCAATCTACGAGGCAGGAGCTCCTACAATGAGCAGTTCTTC.

This rearrangement joins TRBV3-1 (or the pseudogene TRBV3-2) to TRBJ2-7, with 8 positions matching TRBD1. The CDR3 totals 16 residues. V dropped 4 bases and J dropped 5; count of bases not matched to a gene: 13. Germline V gene lookup returns CDR1 LGHDT and CDR2 YNNKEL (reference sequence). The CDR3 DNA is TGTGCCAGCAGCCCCCCCAGGGGGCAAGCTCATCACGAGCAGTACTTC. Translation gives CASSPPRGQAHHEQYF.

This chain links TRBV9 with TRBJ1-2; 7 bases are a match to TRBD1. V trimming: 3 bases; J trimming: 0 bases; junction bases outside the gene matches: 5. This CDR3 is 15 amino acids long. Germline assignment: CDR1 SGDLS and CDR2 YYNGEE. This CDR3 reads CASSDGDRSNYGYTF. DNA for the CDR3: TGTGCCAGCAGCGATGGGGACAGATCTAACTATGGCTACACCTTC.

The chain recombines TRBV5-1 with TRBJ2-2; D gene ambiguous. Germline CDR1 reads SGHRS; CDR2 reads YFSETQ. Trimming left V 5 bases short and J 4 bases short, with 9 bases between. The CDR3 is made up of 13 amino acids. CDR3 region: CASSTTPTGELFF. CDR3 bases: TGCGCCAGCAGTACTACCCCCACCGGGGAGCTGTTTTTT.

The chain joins TRBV27 to TRBJ2-7; TRBD1 might be the D (6 bases). Germline CDR1 is MNHEY and CDR2 is SMNVEV (reference sequence). This CDR3 region has 15 residues. Trimming cost V 6 bases and J 4 bases, with 19 bases left between them. The CDR3: CASRGPGHRVYEQYF. The CDR3 DNA sequence: TGTGCCAGCAGAGGACCGGGACATCGCGTTTACGAGCAGTACTTC.

This chain connects TRBV11-2 to TRBJ2-5; unclear D gene. This CDR3 has 15 residues. The V end was cut by 3 bases, the J end by 5 bases, with 16 bases between. CDR1 SGHAT and CDR2 FQNNGV come from the germline V gene. The CDR3 DNA follows: TGTGCCAGCAGCTTTTCACACTCACTCGGGGAGACCCAGTACTTC. Residues: CASSFSHSLGETQYF.

V gene TRBV12-5 combines with J gene TRBJ1-1; 8 nucleotides match TRBD1. The V gene's germline CDR1 is LGHNT and CDR2 FRNRAP. CDR3 length: 14 residues. J gave up 5 bases and V 1 base, and 3 bases lay outside the gene matches. CDR3 region: CASGLADRGTEAFF. The CDR3, as DNA: TGTGCTAGTGGTTTGGCAGACAGGGGTACTGAAGCTTTCTTT.

The rearrangement uses TRBV5-1 and TRBJ1-1; D not resolved. CDR3 size: 15 residues. V gave up 6 bases and J gave up 2 bases, with 17 bases separating them. Germline V CDR1 and CDR2: SGHRS, YFSETQ. CDR3: CASTPSAAGNTEAFF. DNA of the CDR3: TGCGCCAGCACCCCCTCCGCAGCCGGAAACACTGAAGCTTTCTTT. The whole variable domain, filled in from reference TRBV5-1 and TRBJ1-1, reads KAGVTQTPRYLIKTRGQQVTLSCSPISGHRSVSWYQQTPGQGLQFLFEYFSETQRNKGNFPGRFSGRQFSNSRSEMNVSTLELGDSALYLCASTPSAAGNTEAFFGQGTRLTVV.

The chain couples TRBV12-3 or TRBV12-4 to TRBJ1-1; D call uncertain. V lost 6 bases to trimming and J lost 0 bases, with 5 bases between them. The CDR3 contains 12 residues. CDR3 loop: CASRAMNTEAFF. CDR3 DNA sequence: TGTGCCAGCAGGGCCATGAACACTGAAGCTTTCTTT.

This clone was recorded only once. The genes are TRBV5-1 and TRBJ2-1; D unclear. V was shortened by 0 bases and J by 3 bases, with 13 bases between the two germline ends. The CDR3 consists of 16 residues. Germline CDR1 SGHRS, CDR2 YFSETQ. The CDR3 bases are TGCGCCAGCAGCTTGGGAGATCCCCCCCTCTACAATGAGCAGTTCTTC. As protein: CASSLGDPPLYNEQFF.